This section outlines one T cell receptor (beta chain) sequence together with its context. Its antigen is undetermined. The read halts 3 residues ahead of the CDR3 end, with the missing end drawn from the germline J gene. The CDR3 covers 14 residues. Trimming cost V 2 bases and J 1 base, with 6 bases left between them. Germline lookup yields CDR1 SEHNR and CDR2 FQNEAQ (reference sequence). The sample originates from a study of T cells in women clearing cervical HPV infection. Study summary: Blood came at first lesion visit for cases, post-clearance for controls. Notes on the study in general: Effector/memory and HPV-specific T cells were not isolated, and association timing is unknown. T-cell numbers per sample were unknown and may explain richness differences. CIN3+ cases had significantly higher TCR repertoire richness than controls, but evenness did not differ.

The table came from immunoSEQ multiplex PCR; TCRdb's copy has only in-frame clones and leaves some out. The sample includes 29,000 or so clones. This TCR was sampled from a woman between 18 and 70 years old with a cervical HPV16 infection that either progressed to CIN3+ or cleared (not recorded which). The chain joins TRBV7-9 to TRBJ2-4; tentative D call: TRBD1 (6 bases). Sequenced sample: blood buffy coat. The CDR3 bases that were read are TGTGCCAGCAGCTTAACAGGGGCCAAAAACATT. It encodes CASSLTGAKNI. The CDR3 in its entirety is CASSLTGAKNIQYF.